The 29 T cell receptor beta chains below all came from one sample that was sequenced in a study of T cell responses to AZD1222 COVID-19 vaccine. TCRdb's table, derived via immunoSEQ multiplex PCR, lists solely in-frame clones and lacks some. The data show roughly 91,000 clones, approximately 90% seen once. Sequences were derived from peripheral blood, sampled on day 0 of AZD1222 vaccination. Source of these receptors: an adult in good health.

This sequence joins TRBV15 and TRBJ2-1, with D unclear. The CDR3 length is 16 residues. Deletions cut 1 base from V and 4 bases from J, with 14 bases between. From germline, CDR1 is LNHNV and CDR2 YYDKDF (reference sequence). The CDR3, as DNA: TGTGCCACCAGCAGAGTCGGCATGGCGGTGTACAATGAGCAGTTCTTC. Translated, it gives CATSRVGMAVYNEQFF.

V is TRBV11-3 and J is TRBJ2-2; 9 positions agree with TRBD2. Germline values: CDR1 SGHNT, CDR2 YENEEA. The junction had 12 bases not matched to a gene; V was cut back by 3 bases and J by 4 bases. This CDR3 comprises 18 residues. This CDR3 is CASSFWPIAGVGTGELFF. Written as DNA, the CDR3 is TGTGCCAGCAGCTTTTGGCCGATAGCGGGAGTGGGCACCGGGGAGCTGTTTTTT.

V gene TRBV6-5 combines with J gene TRBJ1-2, with a tentative D call TRBD1 (5 bases). V shed 0 bases and J shed 5 bases, with 13 bases lying between them. Germline V gives CDR1 MNHEY, CDR2 SVGAGI. CDR3 length equals 15 residues. In DNA form, the CDR3 reads TGTGCCAGCAGTTACTCGCTCAGCGGGGGGTATGGCTACACCTTC. This codes for CASSYSLSGGYGYTF.

This clone was found once. The chain has TRBV27 and TRBJ2-3, with a tentative D call TRBD2 (6 bases). The CDR3 length is 19 residues. Germline V gene sequence: CDR1 MNHEY, CDR2 SMNVEV (reference sequence). V lost 3 bases and J 4 bases, leaving 26 bases between the germline ends. The CDR3 sequence is CASSFLTGEWGLLADTQYF. The CDR3 DNA follows: TGTGCCAGCAGTTTTCTAACAGGTGAGTGGGGACTCTTGGCAGATACGCAGTATTTT.

The J gene is TRBJ2-2, the V gene TRBV5-8, with 7 bases that match TRBD1. The germline CDR1 and CDR2 sequences are SGHTS and YDEGEE. The CDR3 covers 17 residues. After removal of 3 bases from V and 2 bases from J, the junction contained 10 bases not matched to a gene. CDR3 protein: CASSWDPTGLNTGELFF. The CDR3 DNA sequence: TGTGCCAGCAGCTGGGATCCGACAGGGCTTAACACCGGGGAGCTGTTTTTT.

This clone has just a few counts. This chain connects TRBV7-9 to TRBJ1-5; D not resolved. The length of the CDR3 is 12 residues. Germline V gene sequence: CDR1 SEHNR, CDR2 FQNEAQ (reference sequence). Trimming left V 1 base short and J 6 bases short, with 4 bases between. This CDR3 is CASSLGIQPQHF. CDR3 DNA: TGTGCCAGCAGCTTAGGGATTCAGCCCCAGCATTTT.

V gene TRBV3-1 (or the pseudogene TRBV3-2) combines with J gene TRBJ1-1, with no clear D. V was trimmed by 0 bases and J by 4 bases, leaving 9 bases between them. The CDR3 loop spans 14 amino acids. From germline, CDR1 is LGHDT and CDR2 YNNKEL (reference sequence). CDR3 region: CASSQDLSFTEAFF. The DNA of the CDR3 is TGTGCCAGCAGCCAAGACCTATCGTTCACTGAAGCTTTCTTT.

This clone has more than one count but fewer than ten. V usage is TRBV6-5 and J usage is TRBJ1-1, with 7 bases identical to TRBD1. The trim removed 0 bases at V and 3 bases at J, leaving 1 base unmatched. Germline CDR1 reads MNHEY; CDR2 reads SVGAGI. The CDR3 totals 14 residues. The CDR3 here is CASSYSGTDTEAFF. In DNA, the CDR3 is TGTGCCAGCAGTTACTCCGGGACAGACACTGAAGCTTTCTTT.

The V and J genes are TRBV11-2 and TRBJ2-1; 8 nucleotides line up with TRBD2. CDR1 is SGHAT, CDR2 FQNNGV, per germline. The length of the CDR3 is 15 residues. J gave up 7 bases and V 3 bases, and 8 bases lay outside the gene matches. CDR3 protein: CASSLQTSGANEQFF. CDR3 in DNA: TGTGCCAGCAGCTTGCAAACTAGCGGAGCAAATGAGCAGTTCTTC.

The genes are TRBV27 and TRBJ1-2; D uncertain. CDR3 length: 13 amino acids. The germline CDR1 and CDR2 sequences are MNHEY and SMNVEV (reference sequence). Trimming stripped 6 bases from V and 2 bases from J, with 10 bases between. Written as DNA, the CDR3 is TGTGCCAGCAGCCTCGAAGGGAACTATGGCTACACCTTC. It encodes CASSLEGNYGYTF.

This sequence joins TRBV7-3 and TRBJ2-7, with TRBD1 as a possible D gene (5 bases). The CDR3 length is 14 residues. The germline CDR1 and CDR2 sequences are SGHTA and FQGTGA. Trimming left V 3 bases short and J 2 bases short, with 11 bases between. The chain's CDR3 is CASSLGTGPYEQYF. In DNA form, the CDR3 reads TGTGCCAGCAGCTTGGGTACAGGACCCTACGAGCAGTACTTC.

V gene TRBV5-4 combines with J gene TRBJ2-5; TRBD2 agrees at 7 bases. This CDR3 region has 15 residues. Germline lookup yields CDR1 SGHNT and CDR2 YYREEE (reference sequence). V was clipped by 0 bases and J by 5 bases; unmatched bases: 7. The CDR3 DNA follows: TGTGCCAGCAGCTTGGCTAGCGGAGGAGGGGAGACCCAGTACTTC. Residues: CASSLASGGGETQYF.

This chain connects TRBV10-3 to TRBJ2-3, with D possibly TRBD2 on 5 matching bases. CDR1 is ENHRY and CDR2 is SYGVKD in the germline V gene. With 0 bases removed from V and 4 bases from J, the gap between germline ends came to 11 bases. The CDR3 sequence is 15 residues long. The CDR3 loop is CAISESLAGADTQYF. CDR3 DNA sequence: TGTGCCATCAGTGAGTCCCTAGCAGGCGCAGATACGCAGTATTTT.

The V and J genes are TRBV29-1 and TRBJ1-1; no clear D. V shed 6 bases and J shed 1 base, with 12 bases lying between them. In germline, CDR1 is SQVTM, CDR2 ANQGSEA. The CDR3 has 13 amino acids. The chain's CDR3 is CSVEIGRNTEAFF. CDR3 nucleotide sequence: TGCAGCGTCGAAATAGGGAGGAACACTGAAGCTTTCTTT.

The genes are TRBV9 and TRBJ1-6; D is possibly TRBD1 (5 bases). The CDR3 extends over 15 amino acids. The germline V and J ends were trimmed by 4 bases and 10 bases, with 18 bases remaining between them. Germline V gene lookup returns CDR1 SGDLS and CDR2 YYNGEE. For the CDR3, the DNA is TGTGCCAGCAGCAGCACCGTGGGGGTGGGGTCACCCCTCCACTTT. This gives the protein CASSSTVGVGSPLHF.

This clone was picked up a small number of times. The chain carries TRBV6-5 and TRBJ1-5, with TRBD1 identical over 8 bases. The germline CDR1 and CDR2 sequences are MNHEY and SVGAGI. The junction had 3 bases not matched to a gene; V was cut back by 6 bases and J by 2 bases. The CDR3 contains 14 residues. The CDR3 DNA is TGTGCCAGCAGATCGACAGGGGGCAATCAGCCCCAGCATTTT. Translation gives CASRSTGGNQPQHF.

The rearrangement links TRBV6-5 to TRBJ2-6, with no clear D. The CDR3 sequence is 15 residues long. Germline V gene lookup returns CDR1 MNHEY and CDR2 SVGAGI. V was trimmed by 8 bases and J by 2 bases, leaving 13 bases between them. The CDR3 DNA reads as TGTGCCAGCGGGGAACTACCGGCTGGGGCCAACGTCCTGACTTTC. As protein: CASGELPAGANVLTF.

CDR3 in amino acids: CASSWTSGGTDTQYF. CDR3 nucleotide sequence: TGTGCCAGCAGTTGGACTAGCGGGGGCACAGATACGCAGTATTTT. V gene TRBV7-2 combines with J gene TRBJ2-3; 12 bases fit TRBD2. There are 15 residues in the CDR3. In germline, CDR1 is SGHTA, CDR2 FQGNSA. Germline trimming cut 6 bases from V and 1 base from J; bases unmatched to any gene: 2.

This chain connects TRBV5-4 to TRBJ2-7, with a tentative D call TRBD1 (6 bases). Trimming shortened V by 4 bases and J by 4 bases, and 15 bases separated the two germline ends. The length of the CDR3 is 14 residues. CDR1 SGHNT and CDR2 YYREEE come from the germline V gene (reference sequence). Here the CDR3 reads CASSEGDRSYEQYF. The CDR3 DNA sequence: TGTGCCAGCAGCGAGGGGGACCGGAGTTACGAGCAGTACTTC.

The rearrangement joins TRBV7-9 to TRBJ1-2; D is uncertain. Germline CDR1 is SEHNR and CDR2 is FQNEAQ (reference sequence). V lost 10 bases and J 6 bases, leaving 24 bases between the germline ends. The CDR3 has 15 residues. CDR3 nucleotide sequence: TGTGCCACCCAGAATTATGAGGCAGGAAAGGATGGCTACACCTTC. Encoded protein: CATQNYEAGKDGYTF.

The chain links TRBV9 to TRBJ2-2, with no clear D. Between the trimmed V and J ends, which lost 0 bases and 8 bases, there was a span of 8 bases. CDR1 and CDR2 from the germline V gene are SGDLS and YYNGEE. The CDR3 extends over 13 amino acids. The CDR3 DNA sequence: TGTGCCAGCAGCGTAGTAGGTTTGGGGGAGCTGTTTTTT. It specifies CASSVVGLGELFF.

The gene calls are TRBV6-2 or TRBV6-3 and TRBJ1-5; D remains ambiguous. This CDR3 contains 12 residues. Trimming removed 0 bases at V and 15 bases at J, with 12 bases between. CDR1 is MNHEY, CDR2 SVGEGT, per germline. The CDR3 spells CASSYSDGSWHF. For the CDR3, the DNA is TGTGCCAGCAGTTACTCCGACGGCTCCTGGCATTTT.

The chain recombines TRBV7-9 with TRBJ1-6; D unclear. The length of the CDR3 is 17 residues. CDR1 SEHNR and CDR2 FQNEAQ come from the germline V gene (reference sequence). Deletions cut 2 bases from V and 1 base from J, with 12 bases between. CDR3 nucleotide sequence: TGTGCCAGCAGCTTAATCGGAGGAGGATCCTATAATTCACCCCTCCACTTT. It translates to CASSLIGGGSYNSPLHF.

The chain combines TRBV19 with TRBJ2-1, with D perhaps matching TRBD2 (5 bases). CDR3 length: 13 amino acids. Per germline, CDR1 LNHDA and CDR2 SQIVND (reference sequence). V lost 5 bases and J 8 bases, leaving 13 bases between the germline ends. The CDR3 nucleotides are TGTGCCAGTAGTCGGCGGGTTCGGGATGAGCAGTTCTTC. Encoded protein: CASSRRVRDEQFF. The whole variable domain, remainder taken from reference TRBV19 and TRBJ2-1, is DGGITQSPKYLFRKEGQNVTLSCEQNLNHDAMYWYRQDPGQGLRLIYYSQIVNDFQKGDIAEGYSVSREKKESFPLTVTSAQKNPTAFYLCASSRRVRDEQFFGPGTRLTVL.

The chain uses TRBV19 and TRBJ1-2; 7 bases line up with TRBD1. Germline loops: CDR1 LNHDA, CDR2 SQIVND (reference sequence). Germline trimming cut 3 bases from V and 4 bases from J; bases unmatched to any gene: 8. This CDR3 region has 15 residues. In nucleotides, the CDR3 is TGTGCCAGTAGTATGGACAGGTCGTCGGGCTATGGCTACACCTTC. Its protein product is CASSMDRSSGYGYTF.

The sample holds one count of this clone. This chain connects TRBV7-9 to TRBJ1-6, with D hard to call. The CDR3 consists of 15 residues. V lost 5 bases and J 6 bases, leaving 14 bases between the germline ends. Germline CDR1 is SEHNR and CDR2 is FQNEAQ (reference sequence). The CDR3 nucleotides are TGTGCCAGCAGCCTAGACGGCAGAGCTAATTCACCCCTCCACTTT. It is translated as CASSLDGRANSPLHF.

The chain combines TRBV29-1 with TRBJ1-2, with TRBD1 matching over 10 bases. The V gene's germline CDR1 is SQVTM and CDR2 ANQGSEA. This CDR3 has 13 amino acids. V was clipped by 1 base and J by 5 bases; unmatched bases: 1. The CDR3 is CSVEGQGAYGYTF. The CDR3 nucleotides are TGCAGCGTTGAAGGACAGGGGGCATATGGCTACACCTTC.

The CDR3 sequence: CAWSPGDTRYSGNTIYF. As DNA, the CDR3 is TGTGCCTGGAGTCCGGGGGACACGAGATACTCTGGAAACACCATATATTTT. V is TRBV30 and J is TRBJ1-3, with TRBD1 as a possible D gene (6 bases). Germline V gene lookup returns CDR1 GTSNPN and CDR2 SVGIG (reference sequence). CDR3 size: 17 residues. V dropped 2 bases and J dropped 0 bases, with 17 bases sitting between them.

Remarks on this clone: This specimen includes other DNA sequences encoding the same CDR3. The chain couples TRBV7-9 to TRBJ1-1; weak D call: TRBD1 (5 bases). The germline V gene encodes CDR1 SEHNR and CDR2 FQNEAQ (reference sequence). This CDR3 contains 12 residues. V dropped 6 bases and J dropped 8 bases, with 13 bases sitting between them. The CDR3 reads CASSAPGGEAFF. The CDR3 DNA is TGTGCCAGCAGTGCCCCGGGGGGGGAAGCTTTCTTT.